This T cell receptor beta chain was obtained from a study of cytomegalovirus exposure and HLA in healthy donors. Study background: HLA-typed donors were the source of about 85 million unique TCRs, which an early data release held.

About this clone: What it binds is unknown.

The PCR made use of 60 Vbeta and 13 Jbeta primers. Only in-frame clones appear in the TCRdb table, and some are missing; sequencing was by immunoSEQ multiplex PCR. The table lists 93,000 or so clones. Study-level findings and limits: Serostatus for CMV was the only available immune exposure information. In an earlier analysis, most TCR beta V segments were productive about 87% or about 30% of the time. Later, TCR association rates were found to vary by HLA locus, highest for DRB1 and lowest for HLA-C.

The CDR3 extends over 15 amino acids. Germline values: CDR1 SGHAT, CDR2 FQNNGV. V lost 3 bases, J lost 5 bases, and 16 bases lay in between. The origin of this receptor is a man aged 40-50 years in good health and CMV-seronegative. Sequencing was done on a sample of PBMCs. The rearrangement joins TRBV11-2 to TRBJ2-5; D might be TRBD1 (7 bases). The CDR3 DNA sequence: TGTGCCAGCAGCTTTTTTCAACAGGGGAGGGAGACCCAGTACTTC. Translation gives CASSFFQQGRETQYF.